Included here is one T cell receptor (beta chain) sequence, with context. The antigen is unknown. The same CDR3 arises from other DNA sequences in this sample as well. V lost 0 bases and J 4 bases, leaving 12 bases between the germline ends. From germline, CDR1 is MNHEY and CDR2 SVGAGI. The CDR3 has 15 amino acids. The data stem from a study of shared clonotypes between healthy human individuals. Broader study findings: Rarefaction indicated that sorted-subset sequencing remained incomplete although depth was large.

Splitting of each subset's genomic DNA was done evenly across several immunoSEQ plates. Repertoires were generated with immunoSEQ multiplex PCR, while TCRdb's copy carries only in-frame clones and drops some. Here the sample spans around 2.5 million clones, 93% being singletons. Donors included only healthy HIV-negative adults lacking recent acute infections or vaccinations. The investigators split CD4+ cells into a CD45RA+ naive subset and a CD45RA-negative memory subset. This clonotype was obtained from a man aged 18 to 30 in good health. Some clones in this sample may be carry-over from other donors' samples. The rearrangement uses TRBV6-5 and TRBJ1-1; D not certain. Sequencing was carried out using naive CD4+ T cells from PBMCs. This sample's subset: CD45RA+ positively selected. CDR3 sequence: CASSYSSGSGTEAFF. As DNA, the CDR3 is TGTGCCAGCAGTTACTCGTCGGGATCCGGCACTGAAGCTTTCTTT.